This entry features one T cell receptor beta chain sequence. Its antigen is currently unknown. Measured with immunoSEQ multiplex PCR; TCRdb has only the in-frame clones, and not every one. Here the sample spans 69,000 or so clones, around 90% being singletons. J gave up 8 bases and V 5 bases, and 10 bases lay outside the gene matches. This CDR3 is built from 15 residues. Per germline, CDR1 SEHNR and CDR2 FQNEAQ (reference sequence). These data belong to a study of Tregs in tolerant kidney transplant recipients. Unstimulated regulatory T cells (CD4+CD25+CD127-), CD4+CD25- non-regulatory cells, CD4 and CD8 cells were FACS-sorted from thawed PBMCs. General observations from the study: Findings come from small patient numbers and require larger validation. In tolerant patients, donor-specific Tregs outgrew total Tregs, suggesting antigen-driven expansion.

The rearrangement uses TRBV7-9 and TRBJ2-1, with 9 bases identical to TRBD2. The sequence came from a human donor who received a combined kidney and bone marrow transplant. The specimen comprised CD4+ T cells from blood, sampled before the transplant. The CDR3 bases are TGTGCCAGCAGCCTTAGCGGGAGCGCAATATATGAGCAGTTCTTC. It codes for CASSLSGSAIYEQFF.